The clone carrying this T cell receptor (beta chain) was observed a handful of times. No antigen is known for it. This sample is drawn from a study of neurological immune-mediated disorders. Germline CDR1 and CDR2: SGHTA and FQGNSA. The CDR3 contains 16 residues. V gave up 7 bases and J gave up 7 bases, with 20 bases separating them. Study-level results: HTLV-1-associated myelopathy had the most TCR clonal expansion, and multiple sclerosis had the least, less than healthy controls.

TCRdb fed the 5' RACE reads into MiXCR, producing one record per CDR3 protein. The sample includes 95,000 to 110,000 distinct CDR3 sequences, 10% to 14% of them seen just once. Time point defined: longitudinal time-point 3. The sequence was obtained from a female donor with HTLV-1-associated myelopathy (HAM/TSP). Sequences were obtained from PBMCs. This chain joins TRBV7-2 and TRBJ1-6; D gene unclear. The CDR3 loop reads CASTLTEAAVNSPLHF. The CDR3 region has the DNA TGTGCCAGCACCCTCACCGAAGCAGCCGTAAATTCACCCCTCCACTTT.